The entry that follows covers one T cell receptor (beta chain) sequence. TCRdb passed the RT-PCR reads through MiXCR, listing each CDR3 protein once. The top ten clones hold 4.5% of a sample with some 35,000 distinct CDR3 sequences, more than 45% of them seen once. The entry originates in a study of yellow fever vaccine responses in identical twins. V was shortened by 3 bases and J by 0 bases, with 5 bases between the two germline ends. The germline CDR1 and CDR2 sequences are SGHAT and FQDESV (reference sequence). The CDR3 length is 13 residues. The sequence was collected from a woman younger than 30 who received the yellow fever vaccine. The V call is TRBV11-1, the J call TRBJ1-1; D is unresolved. This specimen was T cells from blood (PBMCs), unsorted or a sorted subset (not recorded which), taken before or after yellow fever vaccination (not recorded which). Written as DNA, the CDR3 is TGTGCCAGCAGCTTTGAAATGAACACTGAAGCTTTCTTT. It specifies CASSFEMNTEAFF.